The present entry profiles one T cell receptor (beta chain) with its context. This CDR3 spans 13 amino acids. Between the trimmed V and J ends, which lost 3 bases and 8 bases, there was a span of 16 bases. The germline gives CDR1 GTSNPN, CDR2 SVGIG (reference sequence). Sequencing templates came from extracted RNA that was reverse transcribed into cDNA. Data came from immunoSEQ multiplex PCR; TCRdb stores just in-frame clones and leaves some out. The repertoire holds approximately 160,000 clones, with roughly 60% as singletons. This entry is derived from a study of CD8+ T cells in alopecia areata. This sample's treatment: oral pan-JAK inhibitor, 5-10 mg twice daily. The authors sorted CD4+ and CD8+ T cells from PBMCs.

The TCR was taken from a human donor with alopecia areata. The chain is built from TRBV30 and TRBJ1-1, with D unclear. The starting material was CD4+ T cells sorted from blood, obtained at week 24, from a patient treated with tofacitinib. The CDR3 DNA is TGTGCCTGGAGCTCCCGACGGGGTCAAGAAGCTTTCTTT. Its translation: CAWSSRRGQEAFF.